This TCR beta chain derives from a study of blood T cell repertoires in COVID-19. Study-wide background: Acute and convalescent COVID-19 specimens originated in the United States, Italy and Spain. PBMCs, B-cell-depleted T cells, or T cells were the source of the cDNA or gDNA that made up the material.

As processed by the authors: Cell counts per sample came from amplifying reference gene primers. TCRdb's copy holds only in-frame clones and misses some; the assay was immunoSEQ multiplex PCR. The DNA gave D and trimming, while V, J and clone size come from that table. The data show 150,000 to 200,000 clones, 70% to 90% seen once. Enrolment of Seattle patients took place during active infection, and they were followed longitudinally. Germline values: CDR1 SNHLY, CDR2 FYNNEI. Trimming pared 5 bases from V and 3 bases from J, leaving 7 bases between. The CDR3 sequence is 12 residues long. This receptor was taken from a woman aged 45-59 years with COVID-19, enrolled during active disease. J is TRBJ1-2 and V is TRBV2; weak D call: TRBD1 (6 bases). Sequenced material: peripheral blood. The CDR3 loop reads CASSRTDYGYTF. CDR3 DNA: TGTGCCAGCAGTCGGACAGACTATGGCTACACCTTC.